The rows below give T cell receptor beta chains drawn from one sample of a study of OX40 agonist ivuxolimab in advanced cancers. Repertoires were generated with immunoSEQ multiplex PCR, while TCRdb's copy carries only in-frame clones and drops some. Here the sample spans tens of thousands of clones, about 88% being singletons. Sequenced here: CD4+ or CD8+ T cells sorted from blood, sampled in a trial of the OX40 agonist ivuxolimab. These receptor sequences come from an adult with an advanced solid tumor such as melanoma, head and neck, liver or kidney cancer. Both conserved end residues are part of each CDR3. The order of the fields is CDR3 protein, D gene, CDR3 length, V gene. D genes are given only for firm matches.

CDR3: CASSLGSNQPQHF; D: .; length: 13; V: TRBV11-1
CDR3: CASSVDWVTSTDTQYF; D: .; length: 16; V: TRBV9
CDR3: CASSEPLGSRPLNQPQHF; D: .; length: 18; V: TRBV6-1
CDR3: CASSYSILGSAYEQYF; D: .; length: 16; V: TRBV6-5
CDR3: CASSPQGSYNEQFF; D: .; length: 14; V: TRBV7-8
CDR3: CASKAGTSHIQYF; D: .; length: 13; V: TRBV7-9
CDR3: CASSLGTTDTQYF; D: .; length: 13; V: TRBV7-6
CDR3: CASTHSWTGRSGELFF; D: TRBD1; length: 16; V: TRBV13
CDR3: CASSILAGGAGELFF; D: TRBD2; length: 15; V: TRBV19
CDR3: CASSPGPVGGLDGYTF; D: .; length: 16; V: TRBV19
CDR3: CAILRRPSGANVLTF; D: .; length: 15; V: TRBV5-1
CDR3: CASSQDSVEETQYF; D: .; length: 14; V: TRBV14
CDR3: CASSLAVGAYEQYF; D: .; length: 14; V: TRBV11-2
CDR3: CASSHPGHYGYTF; D: .; length: 13; V: TRBV4-2